This T cell receptor (beta chain) is from a study of beta chain features in type 1 diabetes. Study information: Examination of sorted cells across all samples involved around 110 million cells. Notes on the study in general: In every one of the four CD4+ subsets, TCRB CDR3s were moderately but significantly shorter in Type 1 diabetes patients.

On this clone itself: What it binds is unknown.

Averaging around 110 mL, one heparinised blood draw came from each individual donor. CD4+ naive, central memory, regulatory and stem cell-like memory cells were sorted via CD45RO/CCR7/CD25/CD127/CD95/CD27. The sequenced template was cDNA made from the entire isolated RNA. Sequencing used immunoSEQ multiplex PCR; TCRdb keeps in-frame clones, though not all of them. Among roughly 400,000 clones listed, more than 11% were seen once. Germline-derived CDR1 and CDR2 are MNHNS and SASEGT. This CDR3 is 15 amino acids long. V lost 4 bases and J 4 bases, leaving 16 bases between the germline ends. This TCR was sampled from a man younger than 45 in good health. This chain connects TRBV6-1 to TRBJ1-2; D gene uncertain. Sequenced: naive CD4+ T cells from blood. This CDR3 reads CASSAIESAPYGYTF. The CDR3 region has the DNA TGTGCCAGCAGTGCAATCGAGTCAGCTCCCTATGGCTACACCTTC.